The clone carrying this T cell receptor beta chain came up once. The antigen is undetermined. Vbeta (60) and Jbeta (13) primers were used in the PCR. TCRdb's copy holds only in-frame clones and misses some; the assay was immunoSEQ multiplex PCR. The profile shows about 140,000 clones, 75% to 90% of them singletons. The record originates from a study of cytomegalovirus exposure and HLA in healthy donors. V gave up 2 bases and J gave up 11 bases; unmatched junction bases: 7. CDR1 MNHEY and CDR2 SMNVEV come from the germline V gene (reference sequence). The CDR3 totals 14 residues. General observations from the study: It was in a later analysis that TCR association rates were seen to vary by HLA locus, highest for DRB1 and lowest for HLA-C.

Sequencing used PBMCs. The chain joins TRBV27 to TRBJ2-3; 10 bases line up with TRBD2. This TCR was recovered from a middle-aged man in good health and CMV-seronegative. The CDR3 here is CASSLAAGGIQQYF. The DNA of the CDR3 is TGTGCCAGCAGTTTAGCAGCGGGGGGGATCCAGCAGTATTTT.